This T cell receptor beta chain was sequenced in a study of beta chain features in type 1 diabetes. Overall study findings and caveats: Among patients with Type 1 diabetes, TCRB CDR3s were moderately but significantly shorter in every one of the four CD4+ subsets.

The study reverse transcribed the entire isolated RNA, so it sequenced expressed TCRB transcripts. Clones were read by immunoSEQ multiplex PCR, and TCRdb kept only the in-frame ones, dropping some. The sample yields about 650,000 clones, roughly 12% seen once. The V end was cut by 5 bases, the J end by 6 bases, with 7 bases between. Germline lookup yields CDR1 SNHLY and CDR2 FYNNEI. CDR3 size: 11 residues. This clone came up a few times. Its antigen is undetermined. Source material: naive CD4+ T cells from blood. The chain employs TRBV2 and TRBJ1-2, with D perhaps TRBD1 (5 bases). The origin of this receptor is a man younger than 40 with type 1 diabetes. CDR3 region: CASSPRDGYTF. The CDR3 DNA is TGTGCCAGCAGTCCCAGGGATGGCTACACCTTC. Drawing the rest from reference TRBV2 and TRBJ1-2, the complete variable domain is EPEVTQTPSHQVTQMGQEVILRCVPISNHLYFYWYRQILGQKVEFLVSFYNNEISEKSEIFDDQFSVERPDGSNFTLKIRSTKLEDSAMYFCASSPRDGYTFGSGTRLTVV.